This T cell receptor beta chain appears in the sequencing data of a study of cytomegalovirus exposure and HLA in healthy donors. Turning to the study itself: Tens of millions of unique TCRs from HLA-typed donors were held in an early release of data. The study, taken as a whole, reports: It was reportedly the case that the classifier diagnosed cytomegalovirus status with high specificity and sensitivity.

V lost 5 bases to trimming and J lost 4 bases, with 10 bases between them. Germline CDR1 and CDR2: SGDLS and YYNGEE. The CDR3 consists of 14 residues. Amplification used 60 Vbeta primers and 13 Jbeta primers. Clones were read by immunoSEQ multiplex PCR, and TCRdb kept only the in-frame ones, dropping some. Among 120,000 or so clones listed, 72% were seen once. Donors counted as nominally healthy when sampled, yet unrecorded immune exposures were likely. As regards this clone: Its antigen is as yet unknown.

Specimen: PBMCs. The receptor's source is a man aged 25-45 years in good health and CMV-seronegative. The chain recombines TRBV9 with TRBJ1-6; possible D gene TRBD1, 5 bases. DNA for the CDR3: TGTGCCAGCAGTACCCGGGGGTATAATTCACCCCTCCACTTT. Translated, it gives CASSTRGYNSPLHF.